Each of the 15 T cell receptor beta chains below was sequenced from the same sample in a study of T cell repertoires in cytomegalovirus infection. TCRdb passed the reads through MiXCR, listing each CDR3 protein once. The data show 340,000 or so distinct CDR3 sequences, around 25% seen once. Their target antigens are unknown. Sequenced here: cultured PBMCs, sampled from culture after CMV antigen stimulation. Source of these receptors: a human donor in good health (CMV status not recorded). Some clones in this sample may be carry-over from other donors' samples.

This clonotype was seen only a few times. The gene calls are TRBV12-3 or TRBV12-4 and TRBJ2-1, with 14 bases that match TRBD2. The CDR3 sequence is 15 residues long. Trimming cost V 7 bases and J 9 bases; bases outside gene matches: 8. The CDR3 loop reads CASKPGLAGVSEQFF. DNA of the CDR3: TGTGCCAGCAAACCGGGACTAGCGGGAGTCTCTGAGCAGTTCTTC.

V usage is TRBV28 and J usage is TRBJ2-4; 9 positions match TRBD1. Looked up from germline, CDR1 is MDHEN and CDR2 is SYDVKM. The junction had 5 bases not matched to a gene; V was cut back by 5 bases and J by 0 bases. This CDR3 spans 16 amino acids. The CDR3: CASSTQGARAKNIQYF. The CDR3 coding sequence is TGTGCCAGCAGTACACAGGGGGCCAGAGCCAAAAACATTCAGTACTTC.

The chain joins TRBV6-1 to TRBJ2-6; D assignment may be TRBD1 or TRBD2 (5 bases each). Deletions cut 7 bases from V and 8 bases from J, with 18 bases between. The germline CDR1 and CDR2 sequences are MNHNS and SASEGT. CDR3 length: 15 residues. This chain's CDR3 is CASKGTAELPNVLTF. As DNA, the CDR3 is TGTGCCAGCAAAGGGACGGCGGAGCTGCCCAACGTCCTGACTTTC.

The chain links TRBV12-3 or TRBV12-4 to TRBJ2-7; 12 bases are a match to TRBD2. This CDR3 has 17 amino acids. Trimming cost V 5 bases and J 2 bases; bases outside gene matches: 10. The CDR3 protein is CASSRSGTSGRAYEQYF. CDR3 sequence (DNA): TGTGCCAGCAGTCGCTCCGGGACTAGCGGGCGGGCCTACGAGCAGTACTTC.

The rearrangement joins TRBV20-1 to TRBJ2-7; 7 bases align to TRBD1. Germline V CDR1 and CDR2: DFQATT, SNEGSKA (reference sequence). V dropped 6 bases and J dropped 2; count of bases not matched to a gene: 10. The CDR3 runs to 14 residues. The CDR3 is CSAELQGIPYEQYF. CDR3 in DNA: TGCAGTGCCGAACTACAGGGGATCCCCTACGAGCAGTACTTC.

The V call is TRBV6-2 or TRBV6-3, the J call TRBJ2-3, with D hard to call. CDR3 length equals 15 residues. V shed 2 bases and J shed 2 bases, with 11 bases lying between them. CDR1 and CDR2 from the germline V gene are MNHEY and SVGEGT. CDR3 bases: TGTGCCAGCAGTTACGCTTTCACTTCCACAGATACGCAGTATTTT. Protein product: CASSYAFTSTDTQYF.

The V and J genes are TRBV28 and TRBJ2-7; 9 bases are shared with TRBD1. Germline V gives CDR1 MDHEN, CDR2 SYDVKM. The CDR3 has 14 amino acids. V gave up 7 bases and J gave up 5 bases; unmatched junction bases: 9. The CDR3 nucleotides are TGTGCCAGCACCCTGGGGGACAGGGTCGACGAGCAGTACTTC. Amino acids: CASTLGDRVDEQYF.

This clonotype was seen repeatedly, ten times or more. This sequence joins TRBV6-2 or TRBV6-3 and TRBJ2-2; perhaps TRBD1 as D (5 bases). The CDR3 has 13 residues. V gave up 3 bases and J gave up 4 bases, with 6 bases separating them. CDR1 and CDR2 from the germline V gene are MNHEY and SVGEGT. CDR3 in DNA: TGTGCCAGCAGTTATAGGGGCACCGGGGAGCTGTTTTTT. Amino acid sequence: CASSYRGTGELFF.

The V call is TRBV18, the J call TRBJ1-2; D might be TRBD1 (5 bases). The length of the CDR3 is 16 residues. In germline, CDR1 is KGHSH, CDR2 LQKENI. Trimming left V 3 bases short and J 2 bases short, with 16 bases between. CDR3 sequence: CASSPDGGAVNYGYTF. The CDR3 bases are TGTGCCAGCTCACCGGATGGAGGGGCGGTAAACTATGGCTACACCTTC.

V is TRBV5-5 and J is TRBJ2-2, with 12 bases aligning to TRBD2. CDR1 SGHKS and CDR2 YYEKEE come from the germline V gene (reference sequence). The CDR3 sequence is 17 residues long. V gave up 3 bases and J gave up 7 bases; unmatched junction bases: 10. The CDR3, as DNA: TGTGCCAGCAGCTATATTACTAGCGGGAGGAGGTTCGGGGAGCTGTTTTTT. Translating it yields CASSYITSGRRFGELFF. The whole variable domain, filled in from reference TRBV5-5 and TRBJ2-2, reads DAGVTQSPTHLIKTRGQQVTLRCSPISGHKSVSWYQQVLGQGPQFIFQYYEKEERGRGNFPDRFSARQFPNYSSELNVNALLLGDSALYLCASSYITSGRRFGELFFGEGSRLTVL.

V and J are TRBV5-1 and TRBJ1-6, with a possible D match to TRBD1 (5 bases). Germline CDR1 SGHRS, CDR2 YFSETQ. The CDR3 runs 15 residues. The ends were cut back, 0 bases at V and 8 bases at J, with 12 bases in the middle. CDR3 region: CASSLEGDLDSPLHF. The CDR3 DNA follows: TGCGCCAGCAGCTTGGAAGGGGATCTAGATTCACCCCTCCACTTT.

The CDR3 nucleotides are TGTGCCAGCAGCTTACGTCCCGGAAACACCATATATTTT. Translation gives CASSLRPGNTIYF. The chain links TRBV7-2 to TRBJ1-3; D call uncertain. The V gene lost 2 bases and the J gene lost 4 bases, with 6 bases spanning the gap. Germline V gene lookup returns CDR1 SGHTA and CDR2 FQGNSA. The CDR3 has 13 amino acids.

This rearrangement joins TRBV10-3 to TRBJ2-2; D is possibly TRBD2 (5 bases). The CDR3 contains 14 residues. The V end was cut by 7 bases, the J end by 4 bases, with 13 bases between. Germline loops: CDR1 ENHRY, CDR2 SYGVKD. The CDR3 region is CAINGLAGTGELFF. In DNA form, the CDR3 reads TGTGCCATCAATGGGCTAGCAGGCACCGGGGAGCTGTTTTTT.

The chain joins TRBV11-2 to TRBJ2-2; 7 bases are a match to TRBD2. CDR3 size: 17 residues. With 2 bases clipped from V and 4 bases from J, the junction kept 10 bases outside the gene matches. CDR1 is SGHAT, CDR2 FQNNGV, per germline. CDR3 region: CASSLWTPTGGTGELFF. CDR3 DNA sequence: TGTGCCAGCAGCTTATGGACCCCAACGGGAGGCACCGGGGAGCTGTTTTTT.

This clonotype was counted a few times. This chain links TRBV6-5 with TRBJ2-7, with D unclear. The V end lost 3 bases, the J end lost 4 bases, and 13 bases lay between the germline ends. The germline V gene encodes CDR1 MNHEY and CDR2 SVGAGI. The CDR3 loop spans 14 amino acids. This CDR3 is CASSYLTRTYEQYF. CDR3 coding DNA: TGTGCCAGCAGTTATCTCACGAGAACTTACGAGCAGTACTTC.